This paragraph covers one T cell receptor beta chain sequence. Antigen unknown. Preparation of the TCRbeta library used unique molecular identifiers. TCRdb reprocessed the PCR reads via MiXCR and lists one record per CDR3 protein. Found here are 700,000 to 950,000 distinct CDR3 sequences, around 15% of them singletons; the top ten hold around 5%. The sample is drawn from a study of T-cell reconstitution after alpha-beta-depleted transplantation in children. Whole-study findings and limits: One year after transplant, T-cell counts and diversity came mostly from newly produced T cells. Several hundred graft clones that had expanded were reportedly the source of alpha-beta T cells about two months after transplant. Some patients owed their high day-60 TCRbeta diversity to surviving recipient T cells and thymic progenitors.

Trimming cost V 10 bases and J 7 bases, with 21 bases left between them. There are 14 residues in the CDR3. Germline lookup yields CDR1 MNHEY and CDR2 SVGEGT. This chain connects TRBV6-2 or TRBV6-3 to TRBJ2-3; D perhaps matches TRBD1 (6 bases). The TCR comes from a male patient younger than 18 who had a stem cell transplant for acute lymphoblastic leukemia, so the T cells may come from the graft donor. Sample: PBMCs, mostly from graft donor cells, taken 360 days after TCRalphabeta/CD19-depleted stem cell transplant. In DNA form, the CDR3 reads TGTGCCACCACCACCACAGGGTTAATCTATACGCAGTATTTT. Translation: CATTTTGLIYTQYF.